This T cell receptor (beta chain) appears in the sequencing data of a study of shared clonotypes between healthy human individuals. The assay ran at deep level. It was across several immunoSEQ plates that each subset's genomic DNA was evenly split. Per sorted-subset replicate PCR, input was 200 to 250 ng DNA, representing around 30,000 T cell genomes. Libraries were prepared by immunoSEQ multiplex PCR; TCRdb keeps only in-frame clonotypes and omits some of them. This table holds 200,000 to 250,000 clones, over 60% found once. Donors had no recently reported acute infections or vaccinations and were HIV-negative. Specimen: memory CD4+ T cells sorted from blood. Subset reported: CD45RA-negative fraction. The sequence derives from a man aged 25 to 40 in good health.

CDR3 loop: CASGTGQFRGETQYF. CDR3 coding DNA: TGTGCCAGCGGTACCGGACAGTTCAGGGGGGAGACCCAGTACTTC. The chain couples TRBV9 to TRBJ2-5; 7 nucleotides align to TRBD1. Trimming at V came to 7 bases and at J to 5 bases, leaving 14 bases not matched to a gene. CDR3 length: 15 residues. Germline values: CDR1 SGDLS, CDR2 YYNGEE.